These T cell receptor beta chains were read from a single sample in a study of T-cell reconstitution after alpha-beta-depleted transplantation in children. Using its own MiXCR run on the PCR reads, TCRdb lists one record per CDR3 protein. The sample includes nearly 400,000 distinct CDR3 sequences, about a fifth of them seen just once. This material consisted of PBMCs from the stem cell graft donor, taken from the stem cell graft. The receptors were sampled from a human donor who donated a stem cell graft to a child with acute myeloid leukemia. Each CDR3 is given with its conserved first and last residue. Fields, in order: J gene, clone size, V gene, D gene, CDR3 protein, CDR3 DNA. D genes are given only for firm matches. Where a row states a size, it is once, few, many or the class of an expanded clone; other rows omit it.

TRBJ2-7 few TRBV20-1 TRBD2 CSAGSGSFYEQYF TGCAGTGCCGGGAGCGGGAGTTTCTACGAGCAGTACTTC
TRBJ2-1 NA TRBV12-3/TRBV12-4 TRBD2 CASRYTGTSIYNEQFF TGTGCCAGCAGATACACCGGGACTAGTATATATAATGAGCAGTTCTTC
TRBJ2-3 NA TRBV27 TRBD2 CASSTRLAGGFTDTQYF TGTGCCAGCAGTACCCGACTAGCGGGCGGATTCACAGATACGCAGTATTTT
TRBJ1-1 many TRBV7-6 NA CASSLAVGRTEAFF TGTGCCAGCAGCTTAGCGGTTGGGAGGACCGAAGCTTTCTTT
TRBJ2-2 NA TRBV12-3/TRBV12-4 NA CASSFKGRKNTGELFF TGTGCCAGCAGTTTTAAGGGGAGAAAGAACACCGGGGAGCTGTTTTTT
TRBJ2-3 few TRBV4-2 NA CASSQDGTDSTDTQYF TGTGCCAGCAGCCAAGACGGGACTGACTCCACAGATACGCAGTATTTT
TRBJ2-5 many TRBV5-1 TRBD2 CASSGLAGVRETQYF TGCGCCAGCAGCGGACTAGCGGGAGTACGGGAGACCCAGTACTTC
TRBJ2-5 NA TRBV4-1 NA CASSQERLPDQETQYF TGCGCCAGCAGCCAAGAACGGTTGCCCGACCAAGAGACCCAGTACTTC
TRBJ1-1 few TRBV12-3/TRBV12-4 TRBD1 CASSSTGANTEAFF TGTGCCAGCAGTTCGACAGGGGCGAACACTGAAGCTTTCTTT
TRBJ1-1 NA TRBV25-1 NA CASSELDNGNTEAFF TGTGCCAGCAGTGAGCTGGACAATGGGAACACTGAAGCTTTCTTT
TRBJ2-1 few TRBV20-1 NA CSARASRSSYNEQFF TGCAGTGCTAGAGCCTCCAGAAGCTCCTACAATGAGCAGTTCTTC
TRBJ1-1 many TRBV5-5 NA CASSLTQNTEAFF TGTGCCAGCAGCTTGACACAGAACACTGAAGCTTTCTTT
TRBJ2-7 few TRBV24-1 TRBD2 CATSGAGTSGSLSYEQYF TGTGCCACCAGTGGCGCGGGGACTAGCGGGAGTCTTTCCTACGAGCAGTACTTC
TRBJ2-3 NA TRBV18 NA CASSPRTVGTDTQYF TGTGCCAGCTCACCACGCACAGTAGGGACAGATACGCAGTATTTT
TRBJ2-1 many TRBV29-1 TRBD1 CSVRTGGYNEQFF TGCAGCGTTCGGACAGGAGGTTACAATGAGCAGTTCTTC
TRBJ2-1 many TRBV12-3/TRBV12-4 NA CASSFPPSQSGQFF TGTGCCAGCAGCTTCCCGCCTTCCCAGTCGGGGCAGTTCTTC
TRBJ2-1 few TRBV20-1 TRBD2 CSASAGASNEQFF TGCAGTGCTAGCGCGGGAGCTAGCAATGAGCAGTTCTTC
TRBJ2-7 few TRBV6-1 TRBD2 CASSRERGTSYEQYF TGTGCCAGCAGCCGTGAGCGGGGTACCTCCTACGAGCAGTACTTC
TRBJ2-2 NA TRBV7-6 NA CASTRMGRTGELFF TGTGCCAGCACCCGGATGGGACGAACCGGGGAGCTGTTTTTT
TRBJ2-3 many TRBV25-1 NA CASSDSADADVSTDTQYF TGTGCCAGCAGTGATTCCGCCGACGCGGACGTAAGCACAGATACGCAGTATTTT
TRBJ2-7 few TRBV20-1 NA CSAPSGTGSYEQYF TGCAGTGCCCCATCCGGAACGGGCTCCTACGAGCAGTACTTC
TRBJ2-1 NA TRBV27 NA CASSFQGPVRSSYNEQFF TGTGCCAGCAGTTTTCAGGGGCCAGTCAGAAGCTCCTACAATGAGCAGTTCTTC
TRBJ2-5 NA TRBV4-1 TRBD1 CASSQDRTGGWETQYF TGCGCCAGCAGCCAAGATCGGACAGGTGGTTGGGAGACCCAGTACTTC
TRBJ1-2 few TRBV12-3/TRBV12-4 NA CASSFKLDPRGYTF TGTGCCAGCAGTTTTAAGCTGGACCCAAGGGGCTACACCTTC
TRBJ2-7 few TRBV10-3 NA CAISEEGYSYEQYF TGTGCCATCAGTGAGGAGGGCTATTCCTACGAGCAGTACTTC
TRBJ2-3 many TRBV6-4 TRBD2 CASSTGLAEGGDTQYF TGTGCCAGCAGCACGGGACTAGCGGAGGGAGGAGATACGCAGTATTTT
TRBJ2-2 few TRBV4-1 TRBD2 CASSPRLADIANTGELFF TGCGCCAGCAGCCCCAGACTAGCGGACATCGCGAACACCGGGGAGCTGTTTTTT
TRBJ2-7 NA TRBV18 NA CASSPVSNEQYF TGTGCCAGCTCACCGGTCAGCAACGAGCAGTACTTC
TRBJ1-1 few TRBV20-1 NA CSARDPRYMNTEAFF TGCAGTGCTAGAGATCCTAGGTATATGAACACTGAAGCTTTCTTT
TRBJ2-3 many TRBV15 TRBD1 CATSGIQGFADTQYF TGTGCCACCAGCGGAATACAGGGGTTCGCAGATACGCAGTATTTT
TRBJ2-7 NA TRBV20-1 TRBD1 CSARDGTGTSYEQYF TGCAGTGCTAGAGACGGGACAGGGACTTCCTACGAGCAGTACTTC
TRBJ2-1 few TRBV6-6 TRBD1 CASSYTGVNEQFF TGTGCCAGCAGTTATACAGGGGTCAATGAGCAGTTCTTC
TRBJ2-3 few TRBV7-2 TRBD1 CASSTQGSVVTDTQYF TGTGCCAGCAGCACACAGGGGTCAGTAGTAACAGATACGCAGTATTTT
TRBJ2-4 NA TRBV2 NA CASKGKNIQYF TGTGCCAGCAAAGGCAAAAACATTCAGTACTTC
TRBJ2-2 few TRBV10-2 NA CASSETGTLSTGELFF TGCGCCAGCAGTGAGACAGGGACCCTCAGCACCGGGGAGCTGTTTTTT
TRBJ2-2 few TRBV29-1 NA CSGSRGTGELFF TGCAGCGGCTCCAGGGGAACCGGGGAGCTGTTTTTT
TRBJ2-1 many TRBV27 NA CASSSTHYNEQFF TGTGCCAGCAGTTCCACTCACTACAATGAGCAGTTCTTC
TRBJ2-4 few TRBV12-3/TRBV12-4 NA CASSPQTGRAKNIQYF TGTGCCAGCAGTCCACAGACAGGGAGGGCCAAAAACATTCAGTACTTC
TRBJ2-1 NA TRBV7-9 TRBD2 CASSSTLTGGRNEQFF TGTGCCAGCAGCTCTACCCTTACAGGCGGGAGGAATGAGCAGTTCTTC
TRBJ2-4 few TRBV6-1 NA CASRNRVRDGSVGNIQYF TGTGCCAGCAGAAACAGGGTTAGGGACGGGTCGGTTGGAAACATTCAGTACTTC
TRBJ2-3 NA TRBV2 NA CARRTENTDTQYF TGTGCCAGGAGGACAGAGAACACAGATACGCAGTATTTT
TRBJ2-5 few TRBV20-1 NA CSARDWRMGALQETQYF TGCAGTGCTAGAGATTGGAGGATGGGGGCGCTTCAAGAGACCCAGTACTTC
TRBJ2-7 NA TRBV27 TRBD1 CASSPASGQAYEQYF TGTGCCAGCAGCCCAGCCTCCGGACAGGCCTACGAGCAGTACTTC
TRBJ2-3 NA TRBV10-2 NA CASREGRHTDTQYF TGCGCCAGCAGGGAGGGCAGGCACACAGATACGCAGTATTTT
TRBJ2-2 many TRBV12-3/TRBV12-4 TRBD2 CASSLRSGSGPGELFF TGTGCCAGCAGTTTAAGGAGCGGGAGCGGTCCCGGGGAGCTGTTTTTT
TRBJ1-5 NA TRBV5-5 NA CASSPTGGTSNQPQHF TGTGCCAGCAGCCCCACGGGGGGAACCAGCAATCAGCCCCAGCATTTT